These 19 T cell receptor beta chains were sequenced from one sample in a study of shared clonotypes between healthy human individuals. Assay used: immunoSEQ multiplex PCR; TCRdb lists only in-frame clones, some missing. This table has a few hundred thousand clones, around three quarters appearing once. Material for sequencing was PBMCs. The receptor set was obtained from a woman aged 40 to 50 in good health. Some clones in this sample may be carry-over from other donors' samples.

To note about this clone: This sample includes further DNA sequences coding for the same CDR3. This chain connects TRBV5-1 to TRBJ2-3; no definite D call. V shed 0 bases and J shed 6 bases, with 8 bases lying between them. Germline lookup yields CDR1 SGHRS and CDR2 YFSETQ. This CDR3 spans 13 amino acids. CDR3 in DNA: TGCGCCAGCAGCTTGGATTCAGCGGATACGCAGTATTTT. Translation gives CASSLDSADTQYF. The whole variable domain, remainder taken from reference TRBV5-1 and TRBJ2-3, is KAGVTQTPRYLIKTRGQQVTLSCSPISGHRSVSWYQQTPGQGLQFLFEYFSETQRNKGNFPGRFSGRQFSNSRSEMNVSTLELGDSALYLCASSLDSADTQYFGPGTRLTVL.

The rearrangement joins TRBV18 to TRBJ2-7; D might be TRBD1 (5 bases). There are 13 residues in the CDR3. Per the germline V gene, CDR1 is KGHSH and CDR2 is LQKENI. Trimming cost V 3 bases and J 5 bases, with 11 bases left between them. DNA for the CDR3: TGTGCCAGCTCACCCCCGGACAAGGACGAGCAGTACTTC. It yields the protein CASSPPDKDEQYF.

J is TRBJ1-1 and V is TRBV10-3; D remains ambiguous. Germline V gene sequence: CDR1 ENHRY, CDR2 SYGVKD. V was clipped by 3 bases and J by 6 bases, with 8 bases between them. The length of the CDR3 is 12 residues. In nucleotides, the CDR3 is TGTGCCATCAGTGATAGAGGTTCTGAAGCTTTCTTT. It is translated as CAISDRGSEAFF.

The rearrangement joins TRBV4-3 to TRBJ1-1; no clear D. This CDR3 spans 16 amino acids. Germline V CDR1 and CDR2: LGHNA, YSLEER. V lost 0 bases and J lost 11, with 22 bases in between. The DNA for the CDR3 is TGCGCCAGCAGCCAAGAGTTCGGCTTTGCTACCGAAGTGGCTTTCTTT. Residues: CASSQEFGFATEVAFF.

This clone was recorded only once. The chain uses TRBV28 and TRBJ2-7; D might be TRBD2 (6 bases). This CDR3 spans 14 amino acids. Germline CDR1 is MDHEN and CDR2 is SYDVKM. V was trimmed by 3 bases and J by 3 bases, leaving 12 bases between them. The CDR3: CASSFGGLSYEQYF. In nucleotides, the CDR3 is TGTGCCAGCAGTTTTGGAGGGTTGAGCTACGAGCAGTACTTC.

The genes are TRBV5-6 and TRBJ1-2; possibly TRBD1 for D (6 bases). Per the germline V gene, CDR1 is SGHDT and CDR2 is YYEEEE. V was shortened by 3 bases and J by 8 bases, with 23 bases between the two germline ends. The CDR3 has 16 residues. The CDR3 sequence is CASSSNGIDRLRGYTF. DNA of the CDR3: TGTGCCAGCAGCTCAAATGGGATCGACAGGCTTCGGGGCTACACCTTC.

This clone was recorded many times. This chain links TRBV5-1 with TRBJ1-1; D is possibly TRBD1 (5 bases). CDR1 and CDR2 from the germline V gene are SGHRS and YFSETQ. The CDR3 is made up of 13 amino acids. With 6 bases removed from V and 4 bases from J, the gap between germline ends came to 13 bases. The CDR3 spells CASNLRGGTEAFF. In nucleotides, the CDR3 is TGCGCCAGCAACCTCCGGGGGGGCACTGAAGCTTTCTTT.

This clone was counted between two and nine times. An end of the junction does not agree with germline; a read error may underlie this. This CDR3 is also generated by other DNA sequences in the sample. The chain recombines TRBV13 with TRBJ2-7, with D possibly being TRBD2 (5 bases). CDR1 and CDR2 (germline): PRHDT, FYEKMQ (reference sequence). The CDR3 covers 14 residues. The DNA for the CDR3 is TGTGCAAGCAGCTTAGCGTCAGCCCCTCGGGTGCAGTACTTC. It specifies CASSLASAPRVQYF.

The V call is TRBV5-1, the J call TRBJ1-1; a possible D gene is TRBD1 (5 bases). The V gene lost 0 bases and the J gene lost 1 base, with 7 bases spanning the gap. Germline values: CDR1 SGHRS, CDR2 YFSETQ. The CDR3 runs 14 residues. CDR3 DNA: TGCGCCAGCAGCTTGGGAGGGGCGAACACTGAAGCTTTCTTT. Translating gives CASSLGGANTEAFF.

The V and J genes are TRBV18 and TRBJ2-2, with D uncertain. V dropped 5 bases and J dropped 3 bases, with 4 bases sitting between them. Per the germline V gene, CDR1 is KGHSH and CDR2 is LQKENI. The CDR3 contains 12 residues. The CDR3, as DNA: TGTGCCAGCTCAAAAGACACCGGGGAGCTGTTTTTT. Its protein product is CASSKDTGELFF.

This chain links TRBV5-1 with TRBJ2-2; D gene unclear. The V end lost 4 bases, the J end lost 4 bases, and 14 bases lay between the germline ends. Germline loops: CDR1 SGHRS, CDR2 YFSETQ. The CDR3 runs to 15 residues. Here the CDR3 reads CASSLAPPGTGELFF. The CDR3 DNA reads as TGCGCCAGCAGCCTCGCACCCCCGGGCACCGGGGAGCTGTTTTTT. Full variable domain (outside the CDR3, taken from reference TRBV5-1 and TRBJ2-2): KAGVTQTPRYLIKTRGQQVTLSCSPISGHRSVSWYQQTPGQGLQFLFEYFSETQRNKGNFPGRFSGRQFSNSRSEMNVSTLELGDSALYLCASSLAPPGTGELFFGEGSRLTVL.

This rearrangement joins TRBV10-2 to TRBJ2-3; weak D call: TRBD2 (6 bases). Per the germline V gene, CDR1 is WSHSY and CDR2 is SAAADI. The CDR3 has 16 residues. The V and J ends lost 4 bases and 0 bases respectively, with 14 bases between them. The CDR3 DNA follows: TGCGCCAGCAGTGCGTTTGGGGGGTTTAGCACAGATACGCAGTATTTT. Residues: CASSAFGGFSTDTQYF.

The sample holds a few counts of this clone. The CDR3 bases are TGTGCCAGCAGTTTATTTGGGACTTTCTACAATGAGCAGTTCTTC. It encodes CASSLFGTFYNEQFF. This chain joins TRBV28 and TRBJ2-1; D might be TRBD2 (6 bases). The V and J ends lost 1 base and 3 bases respectively, with 10 bases between them. The CDR3 covers 15 residues. Germline-derived CDR1 and CDR2 are MDHEN and SYDVKM.

About this clone: This may stem from a read error, because a much larger clone lies one nucleotide away. The sample contains more than one DNA sequence encoding this CDR3. This sequence joins TRBV2 and TRBJ2-3, with 10 bases matching TRBD2. The CDR3 is made up of 15 amino acids. Germline V CDR1 and CDR2: SNHLY, FYNNEI. CDR3 loop: CATSRASGSTDTQYF. The CDR3 DNA reads TGTGCCACCTCGAGAGCTAGCGGGAGTACAGATACACAGTATTTT.

The CDR3 region has the DNA TGTGCCAGCAGCCAGGCACCGGGGCGGACCTACGAGCAGTACTTC. This gives the protein CASSQAPGRTYEQYF. J is TRBJ2-7 and V is TRBV7-3; D is tentatively TRBD1 or TRBD2 (5 bases each). Trimming removed 5 bases at V and 2 bases at J, with 16 bases between. Germline V gene data show CDR1 as SGHTA and CDR2 as FQGTGA. The CDR3 loop spans 15 amino acids.

The chain uses TRBV19 and TRBJ1-4, with D possibly TRBD1 on 5 matching bases. This CDR3 has 14 residues. Germline V gives CDR1 LNHDA, CDR2 SQIVND (reference sequence). V lost 3 bases to trimming and J lost 4 bases, with 9 bases between them. CDR3 nucleotides: TGTGCCAGTAGTATCAGACAGTTTAATGAAAAACTGTTTTTT. It encodes CASSIRQFNEKLFF. The complete variable domain, with remaining parts taken from reference TRBV19 and TRBJ1-4, reads DGGITQSPKYLFRKEGQNVTLSCEQNLNHDAMYWYRQDPGQGLRLIYYSQIVNDFQKGDIAEGYSVSREKKESFPLTVTSAQKNPTAFYLCASSIRQFNEKLFFGSGTQLSVL.

The chain is built from TRBV28 and TRBJ2-3; TRBD1 aligns across 9 bases. Per germline, CDR1 MDHEN and CDR2 SYDVKM. Trimming took 3 bases from V and 5 from J; bases not matched to a gene: 6. The CDR3 extends over 15 amino acids. This CDR3 is CASSFPGTGLDTQYF. CDR3 DNA sequence: TGTGCCAGCAGTTTCCCTGGGACAGGGCTAGATACGCAGTATTTT.

V gene TRBV5-4 combines with J gene TRBJ2-7; perhaps D is TRBD1 or TRBD2 (5 bases each). The CDR3 consists of 15 residues. Germline V gene data show CDR1 as SGHNT and CDR2 as YYREEE (reference sequence). Trimming stripped 0 bases from V and 3 bases from J, with 13 bases between. CDR3: CASSLDSGTSYEQYF. In DNA form, the CDR3 reads TGTGCCAGCAGCTTGGACTCCGGGACCAGCTACGAGCAGTACTTC.

The chain has TRBV27 and TRBJ2-2; a weak D match, TRBD1 (6 bases). Trimming removed 6 bases from V and 7 bases from J, with 21 bases in between. The germline gives CDR1 MNHEY, CDR2 SMNVEV (reference sequence). The CDR3 is 16 residues long. This CDR3 is CASRPSIRGFDGELFF. CDR3 DNA: TGTGCCAGCAGACCCTCCATCAGGGGCTTTGACGGGGAGCTGTTTTTT.